The 18 T cell receptor beta chains given below trace back to one sample, sequenced in a study of PD-L1 blockade in urothelial cancer. Produced via immunoSEQ multiplex PCR; TCRdb's table is partial and in-frame only. Of 70,000 to 90,000 clones in the sample, about 80% were seen once. Sequences were derived from PBMCs, sampled around atezolizumab (anti-PD-L1) treatment. These receptors were obtained from a man between 65 and 85 years old with urothelial cancer.

The chain recombines TRBV7-2 with TRBJ2-3; 9 bases match TRBD1. The V segment lost 3 bases and the J segment 2 bases; nucleotides outside the gene matches: 6. Germline assignment: CDR1 SGHTA and CDR2 FQGNSA. This CDR3 is 16 amino acids long. In DNA, the CDR3 is TGTGCCAGCAGCTTGGCGGGACAGGGAAACACAGATACGCAGTATTTT. This translates into CASSLAGQGNTDTQYF.

This clone showed up just once. The J gene is TRBJ1-5, the V gene TRBV4-2; the match to TRBD1 covers 8 bases. Germline CDR1 is LGHNA and CDR2 is YNFKEQ. The CDR3 length is 15 residues. Germline trimming cut 3 bases from V and 7 bases from J; bases unmatched to any gene: 8. The CDR3 DNA follows: TGTGCCAGCAGCCAGTCGACAGGGGACAAACAGCCCCAGCATTTT. Protein: CASSQSTGDKQPQHF.

This clone was counted between two and nine times. V usage is TRBV7-8 and J usage is TRBJ2-7, with 13 bases matching TRBD2. The CDR3 is made up of 16 amino acids. The ends lost 5 bases at V and 4 bases at J; junction bases unmatched: 8. Germline V gene sequence: CDR1 SGHVS, CDR2 FQNEAQ. CDR3 region: CASSLRTSGSQYEQYF. The CDR3 coding sequence is TGTGCCAGCAGCCTACGGACTAGCGGGAGTCAGTACGAGCAGTACTTC.

The V gene is TRBV21-1, the J gene TRBJ2-1; TRBD2 is the table's D call and was not checked against the DNA. TRBV21-1 counts as a pseudogene. CDR3 size: 16 residues. In DNA form, the CDR3 reads TGTGCCAGCAGCAAAGCCGGGACTAGCGGGAGTCGTGAGCAGTTCTTC. Its translation: CASSKAGTSGSREQFF.

Only one count was recorded for this clone. This chain links TRBV11-2 with TRBJ2-3; 8 bases are shared with TRBD2. Germline-derived CDR1 and CDR2 are SGHAT and FQNNGV. V was pared by 4 bases and J by 7 bases, with 7 bases of the junction left unmatched. The CDR3 runs to 14 residues. CDR3 region: CASSSMRGGNTQYF. CDR3 in DNA: TGTGCCAGCAGCTCCATGCGCGGGGGGAATACGCAGTATTTT.

V is TRBV19 and J is TRBJ1-1; D might be TRBD1 (6 bases). The length of the CDR3 is 11 residues. Germline loops: CDR1 LNHDA, CDR2 SQIVND (reference sequence). The ends were cut back, 8 bases at V and 10 bases at J, with 14 bases in the middle. CDR3 DNA: TGTGCCAGTCAAATTACGGACAGAGCTTTCTTT. It specifies CASQITDRAFF.

The chain is built from TRBV5-1 and TRBJ2-1, with D possibly being TRBD1 (5 bases). The CDR3 runs to 14 residues. V dropped 3 bases and J dropped 2 bases, with 9 bases sitting between them. The germline V gene encodes CDR1 SGHRS and CDR2 YFSETQ. CDR3 nucleotides: TGCGCCAGCAGCTCGGACACCACCTACAATGAGCAGTTCTTC. This codes for CASSSDTTYNEQFF.

CDR3 in amino acids: CASSGQANTEAFF. CDR3 nucleotides: TGTGCCAGTAGTGGACAAGCAAACACTGAAGCTTTCTTT. This chain links TRBV19 with TRBJ1-1, with a weak D call TRBD1 (5 bases). Germline CDR1 reads LNHDA; CDR2 reads SQIVND (reference sequence). The CDR3 totals 13 residues. V lost 5 bases, J lost 2 bases, and 9 bases lay in between.

DNA for the CDR3: TGTGCCAGCAGCGACCACCGGACAGGAGATGAAAAACTGTTTTTT. Its translation is CASSDHRTGDEKLFF. The chain joins TRBV6-1 to TRBJ1-4, with 7 nucleotides matching TRBD1. V shed 6 bases and J 6 bases; nucleotides not matched to a gene: 10. The CDR3 runs to 15 residues. CDR1 MNHNS and CDR2 SASEGT come from the germline V gene.

The V call is TRBV9, the J call TRBJ2-2; 8 nucleotides align to TRBD2. V was clipped by 4 bases and J by 7 bases; unmatched bases: 6. This CDR3 contains 14 residues. Germline loops: CDR1 SGDLS, CDR2 YYNGEE. DNA for the CDR3: TGTGCCAGCAGCATTAGCGGGGCTGACGGGGAGCTGTTTTTT. Protein sequence: CASSISGADGELFF.

The CDR3 loop reads CSVEVTGEIDTQYF. The CDR3 nucleotides read TGCAGCGTTGAGGTGACGGGAGAGATAGATACGCAGTATTTT. This chain joins TRBV29-1 and TRBJ2-3, with D possibly being TRBD2 (6 bases). The germline V gene has CDR1 SQVTM and CDR2 ANQGSEA. The CDR3 is 14 amino acids. Between the trimmed V and J ends, which lost 3 bases and 5 bases, there was a span of 15 bases.

The chain couples TRBV19 to TRBJ2-5, with 8 positions matching TRBD1. The J segment lost 5 bases and the V segment lost 4 bases, leaving 6 bases of the junction unmatched. Germline V gene sequence: CDR1 LNHDA, CDR2 SQIVND (reference sequence). The CDR3 is made up of 14 amino acids. CDR3 sequence reads: CASSTQGAEETQYF. The CDR3 bases are TGTGCCAGTAGTACCCAGGGGGCGGAGGAGACCCAGTACTTC. Full variable domain (rest looked up from reference TRBV19 and TRBJ2-5): DGGITQSPKYLFRKEGQNVTLSCEQNLNHDAMYWYRQDPGQGLRLIYYSQIVNDFQKGDIAEGYSVSREKKESFPLTVTSAQKNPTAFYLCASSTQGAEETQYFGPGTRLLVL.

This sequence joins TRBV6-6 and TRBJ2-3, with a weak D call TRBD2 (6 bases). Germline V gene data show CDR1 as MNHNY and CDR2 as SVGAGI (reference sequence). There are 16 residues in the CDR3. Trimming took 6 bases from V and 0 from J, leaving 16 bases between them. The CDR3 DNA follows: TGTGCCAGCAGCCCACTAGCTCTCCCTAGCACAGATACGCAGTATTTT. Its translation is CASSPLALPSTDTQYF.

The V gene is TRBV6-6, the J gene TRBJ1-1; D gene unclear. The CDR3 is made up of 13 amino acids. The germline V gene has CDR1 MNHNY and CDR2 SVGAGI (reference sequence). V lost 10 bases, J lost 5 bases, and 17 bases lay in between. The CDR3 spells CATDPGVVTEAFF. The CDR3 nucleotides are TGTGCCACCGATCCCGGGGTGGTGACTGAAGCTTTCTTT.

The chain has TRBV12-5 and TRBJ1-4; D not certain. CDR3 length: 16 residues. V was clipped by 2 bases and J by 0 bases, with 10 bases between them. CDR1 and CDR2 (germline): LGHNT, FRNRAP. The CDR3 DNA follows: TGTGCTAGTGGTTTGAGCTCGACATCAACTAATGAAAAACTGTTTTTT. It is translated as CASGLSSTSTNEKLFF.

V and J are TRBV5-1 and TRBJ2-7, with D perhaps TRBD1 (5 bases). There are 13 residues in the CDR3. Trimming stripped 0 bases from V and 4 bases from J, with 8 bases between. Germline values: CDR1 SGHRS, CDR2 YFSETQ. CDR3 sequence: CASSLEQAYEQYF. CDR3 sequence (DNA): TGCGCCAGCAGCTTGGAACAGGCGTACGAGCAGTACTTC.

V is TRBV5-4 and J is TRBJ2-1; 8 nucleotides match TRBD1. Germline lookup yields CDR1 SGHNT and CDR2 YYREEE (reference sequence). With V trimmed by 0 bases and J by 6 bases, 5 bases remained unmatched. The CDR3 loop spans 15 amino acids. The CDR3: CASSLDQGAFNEQFF. DNA of the CDR3: TGTGCCAGCAGCTTGGATCAGGGGGCTTTCAATGAGCAGTTCTTC.

The rearrangement links TRBV9 to TRBJ2-1; 7 bases agree with TRBD2. Trimming took 3 bases from V and 3 from J; bases not matched to a gene: 6. The CDR3 runs to 15 residues. CDR1 and CDR2 from the germline V gene are SGDLS and YYNGEE. The CDR3 reads CASSGRDYYYNEQFF. The CDR3 coding sequence is TGTGCCAGCAGCGGACGGGACTATTACTACAATGAGCAGTTCTTC.